The 5 T cell receptor beta chains reported below all come from one sample, sequenced in a study of shared clonotypes between healthy human individuals. Clones were sequenced by immunoSEQ multiplex PCR, and TCRdb holds only the in-frame ones, with some missing. The sample records around 2,100,000 clones, approximately 94% being singletons. The naive CD8 population came from CD45RO-negative cells selected for CCR7, without terminally differentiated effector memory CD45RA+ cells. The specimen sequenced was naive CD8+ T cells sorted from blood. The receptor set was obtained from a man younger than 35 in good health.

The chain recombines TRBV13 with TRBJ2-1, with 12 positions matching TRBD2. The CDR3 spans 18 residues. Germline V gene lookup returns CDR1 PRHDT and CDR2 FYEKMQ (reference sequence). Trimming at V came to 5 bases and at J to 5 bases, leaving 13 bases not matched to a gene. The CDR3 DNA reads as TGTGCCAGCAGCCCCAGGACTAGCGGGACCTCCATCCACAATGAGCAGTTCTTC. This codes for CASSPRTSGTSIHNEQFF. The full variable domain, rest sourced from reference TRBV13 and TRBJ2-1, is AAGVIQSPRHLIKEKRETATLKCYPIPRHDTVYWYQQGPGQDPQFLISFYEKMQSDKGSIPDRFSAQQFSDYHSELNMSSLELGDSALYFCASSPRTSGTSIHNEQFFGPGTRLTVL.

The gene calls are TRBV6-5 and TRBJ2-1, with D uncertain. The CDR3 totals 14 residues. Germline loops: CDR1 MNHEY, CDR2 SVGAGI. V lost 2 bases and J 7 bases, leaving 12 bases between the germline ends. CDR3 region: CASSYNKMHNEQFF. The CDR3 DNA reads as TGTGCCAGCAGTTACAACAAAATGCATAATGAGCAGTTCTTC.

This clone was detected only once. This chain uses TRBV27 with TRBJ2-7; D may match TRBD1 or TRBD2 (5 bases each). V shed 6 bases and J shed 5 bases, with 14 bases lying between them. There are 13 residues in the CDR3. Germline V CDR1 and CDR2: MNHEY, SMNVEV (reference sequence). In DNA form, the CDR3 reads TGTGCCAGCAGCAGTTTGGGGGTGGACGAGCAGTACTTC. Its protein is CASSSLGVDEQYF.

The chain joins TRBV4-3 to TRBJ2-4, with D perhaps matching TRBD2 (6 bases). Germline V gene sequence: CDR1 LGHNA, CDR2 YSLEER. Trimming cost V 4 bases and J 0 bases, with 13 bases left between them. The length of the CDR3 is 16 residues. CDR3 DNA sequence: TGCGCCAGCAGCCGAGACCTGGGACTAGCCAAAAACATTCAGTACTTC. It codes for CASSRDLGLAKNIQYF.

The V gene is TRBV30, the J gene TRBJ2-1; 9 positions agree with TRBD2. CDR3 length equals 15 residues. The germline V gene has CDR1 GTSNPN and CDR2 SVGIG (reference sequence). With V trimmed by 4 bases and J by 6 bases, 10 bases remained unmatched. The CDR3: CAWKFLGLAINEQFF. The CDR3 region has the DNA TGTGCCTGGAAATTTTTAGGACTAGCGATCAATGAGCAGTTCTTC.